These 4 T cell receptor beta chains share one sample of origin, sequenced in a study of OX40 agonist ivuxolimab in advanced cancers. Produced via immunoSEQ multiplex PCR; TCRdb's table is partial and in-frame only. This sample has roughly 60,000 clones, with 85% to 95% found just once. The source was CD4+ or CD8+ T cells sorted from blood, collected in a trial of the OX40 agonist ivuxolimab. The receptors here all came from an adult with an advanced solid tumor such as melanoma, head and neck, liver or kidney cancer.

The chain carries TRBV11-3 and TRBJ2-1, with TRBD2 identical over 9 bases. Germline values: CDR1 SGHNT, CDR2 YENEEA. Losses at the gene ends were 5 bases for V and 6 bases for J; bases not matched to a gene: 5. The CDR3 runs 14 residues. The CDR3 bases are TGTGCCAGCAGCGTAGCGGGGGTGGGCAATGAGCAGTTCTTC. This translates into CASSVAGVGNEQFF.

The chain employs TRBV13 and TRBJ1-6; D unclear. The V and J ends lost 1 base and 9 bases respectively, with 7 bases between them. The CDR3 runs 13 residues. The germline V gene has CDR1 PRHDT and CDR2 FYEKMQ (reference sequence). CDR3: CASSLDRASPLHF. CDR3 DNA: TGTGCCAGCAGCTTAGACCGAGCTTCACCCCTCCACTTT.

The genes are TRBV6-5 and TRBJ1-3; D is unresolved. The CDR3 is made up of 15 amino acids. Germline V CDR1 and CDR2: MNHEY, SVGAGI. Trimming shortened V by 6 bases and J by 2 bases, and 14 bases separated the two germline ends. CDR3 sequence: CASSHSGRTGNTIYF. Written as DNA, the CDR3 is TGTGCCAGCAGCCATTCGGGGAGGACTGGAAACACCATATATTTT.

The chain has TRBV11-3 and TRBJ2-7; D remains unclear. The V gene's germline CDR1 is SGHNT and CDR2 YENEEA. Trimming took off 2 bases at V and 1 base at J, with 6 bases between the two ends. This CDR3 comprises 13 residues. The CDR3 region has the DNA TGTGCCAGCAGCTTAACCATATCCTACGAGCAGTACTTC. It is translated as CASSLTISYEQYF.